These 17 T cell receptor beta chains originate from one sample sequenced in a study of cytomegalovirus exposure and HLA in healthy donors. It was with 60 Vbeta and 13 Jbeta primers that the PCR ran. Only in-frame clones appear in the TCRdb table, and some are missing; sequencing was by immunoSEQ multiplex PCR. In the table there are 210,000 or so clones, over 65% of which are singletons. Sequenced: PBMCs. These receptors all come from a man aged 18-30 years in good health and CMV-seronegative.

The chain carries TRBV29-1 and TRBJ1-1; no definite D call. Germline V CDR1 and CDR2: SQVTM, ANQGSEA. This CDR3 comprises 15 residues. Trimming took off 2 bases at V and 2 bases at J, with 15 bases between the two ends. The CDR3 here is CSVESWVGHNTEAFF. The CDR3 nucleotides are TGCAGCGTTGAATCTTGGGTGGGCCATAACACTGAAGCTTTCTTT.

This clone was detected once. The J gene is TRBJ2-7, the V gene TRBV6-5, with 7 bases identical to TRBD2. With V trimmed by 0 bases and J by 7 bases, 12 bases remained unmatched. The CDR3 is 16 amino acids. Per germline, CDR1 MNHEY and CDR2 SVGAGI. The CDR3 loop is CASSYSGFPGRGEQYF. CDR3 sequence (DNA): TGTGCCAGCAGTTACTCTGGTTTCCCTGGGAGGGGAGAGCAGTACTTC.

V is TRBV6-6 and J is TRBJ2-7, with a possible D match to TRBD1 (6 bases). Germline V gene data show CDR1 as MNHNY and CDR2 as SVGAGI (reference sequence). Trimming pared 6 bases from V and 0 bases from J, leaving 9 bases between. The length of the CDR3 is 13 residues. The CDR3 DNA follows: TGTGCCAGCAGACGGACAGACTCCTACGAGCAGTACTTC. Its translation is CASRRTDSYEQYF.

This sequence joins TRBV5-6 and TRBJ1-2; maybe TRBD1 (5 bases). Looked up from germline, CDR1 is SGHDT and CDR2 is YYEEEE. V was pared by 3 bases and J by 8 bases, with 20 bases between. The CDR3 runs to 15 residues. The CDR3 coding sequence is TGTGCCAGCAGCTCCTTCTCGGGCCAAAGGGGCGGCTACACCTTC. It yields the protein CASSSFSGQRGGYTF.

This clone occurred a few times. V gene TRBV4-1 combines with J gene TRBJ2-1; 11 nucleotides agree with TRBD2. This CDR3 has 18 amino acids. From germline, CDR1 is MGHRA and CDR2 YSYEKL. Germline trimming cut 1 base from V and 2 bases from J; bases unmatched to any gene: 7. The CDR3 coding sequence is TGCGCCAGCAGCCAAGGTTCGACTAGCGGGACGGCCTACAATGAGCAGTTCTTC. The encoded protein is CASSQGSTSGTAYNEQFF.

The chain couples TRBV7-9 to TRBJ2-3; D unclear. This CDR3 comprises 17 residues. Germline V gene sequence: CDR1 SEHNR, CDR2 FQNEAQ (reference sequence). V was shortened by 3 bases and J by 1 base, with 17 bases between the two germline ends. The CDR3 region has the DNA TGTGCCAGCAGCTTTCTCCGGGTCTTCGCTGGCACAGATACGCAGTATTTT. Translated, it gives CASSFLRVFAGTDTQYF. Complete variable domain (other parts from reference TRBV7-9 and TRBJ2-3): DTGVSQNPRHKITKRGQNVTFRCDPISEHNRLYWYRQTLGQGPEFLTYFQNEAQLEKSRLLSDRFSAERPKGSFSTLEIQRTEQGDSAMYLCASSFLRVFAGTDTQYFGPGTRLTVL.

The genes are TRBV20-1 and TRBJ1-2; 7 nucleotides line up with TRBD1. Germline values: CDR1 DFQATT, CDR2 SNEGSKA (reference sequence). The CDR3 is 11 residues long. With 5 bases clipped from V and 5 bases from J, the junction kept 2 bases outside the gene matches. For the CDR3, the DNA is TGCAGTGCTGTACAGGGGTATGGCTACACCTTC. This encodes CSAVQGYGYTF.

The genes are TRBV5-1 and TRBJ2-1; D possibly corresponds to TRBD1 (5 bases). The V and J ends lost 2 bases and 5 bases respectively, with 17 bases between them. Germline CDR1 and CDR2: SGHRS and YFSETQ. This CDR3 comprises 16 residues. The CDR3 reads CASSLNHQGVDNEQFF. The DNA of the CDR3 is TGCGCCAGCAGCTTAAACCACCAGGGTGTCGACAATGAGCAGTTCTTC.

V is TRBV18 and J is TRBJ2-1; 9 nucleotides line up with TRBD2. This CDR3 region has 13 residues. Germline values: CDR1 KGHSH, CDR2 LQKENI. Trimming at V came to 2 bases and at J to 9 bases, leaving 2 bases not matched to a gene. Here the CDR3 DNA reads TGTGCCAGCTCACCAGGCGGGAGGGTTGAGCAGTTCTTC. Amino acids: CASSPGGRVEQFF. The complete variable domain, with remaining parts taken from reference TRBV18 and TRBJ2-1, reads NAGVMQNPRHLVRRRGQEARLRCSPMKGHSHVYWYRQLPEEGLKFMVYLQKENIIDESGMPKERFSAEFPKEGPSILRIQQVVRGDSAAYFCASSPGGRVEQFFGPGTRLTVL.

This chain joins TRBV19 and TRBJ2-3; 7 bases are shared with TRBD2. CDR1 is LNHDA and CDR2 is SQIVND in the germline V gene (reference sequence). V shed 10 bases, J shed 3 bases, and the junction held 10 bases outside the gene matches. CDR3 length: 14 amino acids. CDR3 nucleotide sequence: TGTGCCACCTTTAGCGGGCTAGGGACAGATACGCAGTATTTT. Translated, it gives CATFSGLGTDTQYF.

This clone has a handful of counts. The chain links TRBV4-1 to TRBJ1-2; D ambiguous. Trimming removed 2 bases from V and 3 bases from J, with 16 bases in between. CDR1 is MGHRA and CDR2 is YSYEKL in the germline V gene. This CDR3 has 16 residues. CDR3 nucleotides: TGCGCCAGCAGCCAAATTTTCTCGCTTCGGGACTATGGCTACACCTTC. It encodes CASSQIFSLRDYGYTF.

DNA for the CDR3: TGCGCCAGCAGCTCGAACCCGAGGGGGGGTACCTACGAGCAGTACTTC. This gives the protein CASSSNPRGGTYEQYF. The chain is built from TRBV5-1 and TRBJ2-7; possible D gene TRBD2, 7 bases. Germline V gives CDR1 SGHRS, CDR2 YFSETQ. CDR3 length equals 16 residues. V was pared by 3 bases and J by 2 bases, with 18 bases between.

This chain connects TRBV28 to TRBJ2-3; TRBD1 agrees at 10 bases. CDR1 and CDR2 (germline): MDHEN, SYDVKM. This CDR3 is built from 18 residues. The junction had 19 bases not matched to a gene; V was cut back by 9 bases and J by 4 bases. The CDR3 DNA sequence: TGTGCCAGTCGAAGACGGGGGGCTGGGACAGGGGCTCCAGATACGCAGTATTTT. Translated: CASRRRGAGTGAPDTQYF.

In this sample, this clone turned up once. V usage is TRBV7-8 and J usage is TRBJ1-5; a weak D match, TRBD1 (5 bases). The ends were cut back, 2 bases at V and 2 bases at J, with 10 bases in the middle. Germline CDR1 and CDR2: SGHVS and FQNEAQ. The CDR3 length is 15 residues. CDR3 region: CASSLQGSGNQPQHF. The DNA for the CDR3 is TGTGCCAGCAGCTTACAGGGATCCGGCAATCAGCCCCAGCATTTT.

The chain combines TRBV20-1 with TRBJ2-3; 9 nucleotides line up with TRBD2. CDR1 is DFQATT, CDR2 SNEGSKA, per germline (reference sequence). The V and J ends lost 5 bases and 15 bases, in that order; junction bases with no gene match: 3. The CDR3 totals 9 residues. The CDR3 protein is CSASGTSYF. The CDR3 region has the DNA TGCAGTGCTTCCGGGACTAGCTATTTT.

The rearrangement uses TRBV30 and TRBJ2-7; TRBD1 matches 8 bases. J gave up 2 bases and V 3 bases, and 3 bases lay outside the gene matches. The V gene's germline CDR1 is GTSNPN and CDR2 SVGIG (reference sequence). CDR3 length equals 13 residues. The CDR3 region is CAWSRQGTYEQYF. CDR3 nucleotides: TGTGCCTGGAGCCGACAGGGGACCTACGAGCAGTACTTC.

The chain recombines TRBV29-1 with TRBJ2-1; 9 bases are shared with TRBD1. This CDR3 comprises 12 residues. The germline gives CDR1 SQVTM, CDR2 ANQGSEA. V trimming: 5 bases; J trimming: 7 bases; junction bases outside the gene matches: 3. The CDR3: CSVRTGVNEQFF. CDR3 nucleotide sequence: TGCAGCGTTAGGACAGGGGTTAATGAGCAGTTCTTC.